The clone carrying this TCR beta chain was counted many times. The data originate from a study of cytotoxic CD8 clonotypes in ibrutinib-treated CLL. Study in general: Investigators reported roughly 24 partial and 2 complete responses; after median approximately 63 months, about 15 patients remained remitted and roughly 12 progressed. Timing of response sample collection was a median about twelve months after treatment start, with a range of 6 to 36. Each sample contained, on average, just over 250,000 productive templates and some 90,000 productive rearrangements.

Measured with immunoSEQ multiplex PCR; TCRdb has only the in-frame clones, and not every one. The sample has about 250,000 clones; around 70% are singletons. V shed 5 bases, J shed 2 bases, and the junction held 8 bases outside the gene matches. The CDR3 sequence is 16 residues long. Germline V gene data show CDR1 as SEHNR and CDR2 as FQNEAQ (reference sequence). The chain is built from TRBV7-9 and TRBJ2-7; TRBD2 matches at 11 bases. This clonotype was obtained from a human donor with chronic lymphocytic leukemia. This specimen was PBMCs, taken after 24 months of ibrutinib treatment. DNA for the CDR3: TGTGCCAGCAGCCGCCTTCCTAGCGGGAGGACCTACGAGCAGTACTTC. Encoded protein: CASSRLPSGRTYEQYF.